This TCR beta chain appears in the sequencing data of a study of OX40 agonist ivuxolimab in advanced cancers. Findings and caveats of the study: Average numbers of expanded clones were greater in CD8+ T cells than in CD4+. Low normalized clonal expansion also occurred in some nonresponding patients. Compared with others, partial responders at 0.1-3.0 mg/kg displayed clonal expansion among the lowest.

The data were produced by immunoSEQ multiplex PCR, yet TCRdb's version contains in-frame clones alone and is incomplete. This sample yields some 84,000 clones, of which 92% are seen a single time; 7% to 9.5% belongs to the top ten. CDR1 and CDR2 from the germline V gene are MNHEY and SVGAGI. Trimming removed 10 bases from V and 3 bases from J, with 7 bases in between. This CDR3 comprises 11 residues. On this clone: Its antigen is still unknown.

The V gene is TRBV6-5, the J gene TRBJ1-3; D uncertain. The specimen comprised CD4+ or CD8+ T cells sorted from blood, sampled in a trial of the OX40 agonist ivuxolimab. The sequence came from an adult with an advanced solid tumor such as melanoma, head and neck, liver or kidney cancer. CDR3 nucleotide sequence: TGTGCCACCGCGGTTGGAAACACCATATATTTT. Translating it yields CATAVGNTIYF.